Here is one T cell receptor (beta chain) with its context. The antigen is undetermined. Profiling relied on immunoSEQ multiplex PCR, and the TCRdb table lists in-frame clones only, not all of them. The sample contains roughly 72,000 clones, around 81% of which appear only once. This entry is derived from a study of T cells in localized non-small cell lung cancer. General study points: Sequencing was limited to one tumor region, leaving the possibility of heterogeneity open. Uninvolved nearby lung showed the greatest T cell clonality, exceeding that found in tumor. The appearance of a median roughly 58 of the top 100 tumor clones was seen in adjacent lung.

Germline CDR1 SGHRS, CDR2 YFSETQ. V was clipped by 4 bases and J by 0 bases; unmatched bases: 2. This CDR3 region has 15 residues. The specimen comprised peripheral blood, sampled before any cancer treatment. This clonotype was obtained from a female donor of 60 years or more with stage I lung adenocarcinoma. This chain connects TRBV5-1 to TRBJ2-1; 9 bases agree with TRBD2. The CDR3: CASSAAGGSYNEQFF. The CDR3 nucleotides read TGCGCCAGCAGCGCAGCGGGAGGCTCCTACAATGAGCAGTTCTTC.